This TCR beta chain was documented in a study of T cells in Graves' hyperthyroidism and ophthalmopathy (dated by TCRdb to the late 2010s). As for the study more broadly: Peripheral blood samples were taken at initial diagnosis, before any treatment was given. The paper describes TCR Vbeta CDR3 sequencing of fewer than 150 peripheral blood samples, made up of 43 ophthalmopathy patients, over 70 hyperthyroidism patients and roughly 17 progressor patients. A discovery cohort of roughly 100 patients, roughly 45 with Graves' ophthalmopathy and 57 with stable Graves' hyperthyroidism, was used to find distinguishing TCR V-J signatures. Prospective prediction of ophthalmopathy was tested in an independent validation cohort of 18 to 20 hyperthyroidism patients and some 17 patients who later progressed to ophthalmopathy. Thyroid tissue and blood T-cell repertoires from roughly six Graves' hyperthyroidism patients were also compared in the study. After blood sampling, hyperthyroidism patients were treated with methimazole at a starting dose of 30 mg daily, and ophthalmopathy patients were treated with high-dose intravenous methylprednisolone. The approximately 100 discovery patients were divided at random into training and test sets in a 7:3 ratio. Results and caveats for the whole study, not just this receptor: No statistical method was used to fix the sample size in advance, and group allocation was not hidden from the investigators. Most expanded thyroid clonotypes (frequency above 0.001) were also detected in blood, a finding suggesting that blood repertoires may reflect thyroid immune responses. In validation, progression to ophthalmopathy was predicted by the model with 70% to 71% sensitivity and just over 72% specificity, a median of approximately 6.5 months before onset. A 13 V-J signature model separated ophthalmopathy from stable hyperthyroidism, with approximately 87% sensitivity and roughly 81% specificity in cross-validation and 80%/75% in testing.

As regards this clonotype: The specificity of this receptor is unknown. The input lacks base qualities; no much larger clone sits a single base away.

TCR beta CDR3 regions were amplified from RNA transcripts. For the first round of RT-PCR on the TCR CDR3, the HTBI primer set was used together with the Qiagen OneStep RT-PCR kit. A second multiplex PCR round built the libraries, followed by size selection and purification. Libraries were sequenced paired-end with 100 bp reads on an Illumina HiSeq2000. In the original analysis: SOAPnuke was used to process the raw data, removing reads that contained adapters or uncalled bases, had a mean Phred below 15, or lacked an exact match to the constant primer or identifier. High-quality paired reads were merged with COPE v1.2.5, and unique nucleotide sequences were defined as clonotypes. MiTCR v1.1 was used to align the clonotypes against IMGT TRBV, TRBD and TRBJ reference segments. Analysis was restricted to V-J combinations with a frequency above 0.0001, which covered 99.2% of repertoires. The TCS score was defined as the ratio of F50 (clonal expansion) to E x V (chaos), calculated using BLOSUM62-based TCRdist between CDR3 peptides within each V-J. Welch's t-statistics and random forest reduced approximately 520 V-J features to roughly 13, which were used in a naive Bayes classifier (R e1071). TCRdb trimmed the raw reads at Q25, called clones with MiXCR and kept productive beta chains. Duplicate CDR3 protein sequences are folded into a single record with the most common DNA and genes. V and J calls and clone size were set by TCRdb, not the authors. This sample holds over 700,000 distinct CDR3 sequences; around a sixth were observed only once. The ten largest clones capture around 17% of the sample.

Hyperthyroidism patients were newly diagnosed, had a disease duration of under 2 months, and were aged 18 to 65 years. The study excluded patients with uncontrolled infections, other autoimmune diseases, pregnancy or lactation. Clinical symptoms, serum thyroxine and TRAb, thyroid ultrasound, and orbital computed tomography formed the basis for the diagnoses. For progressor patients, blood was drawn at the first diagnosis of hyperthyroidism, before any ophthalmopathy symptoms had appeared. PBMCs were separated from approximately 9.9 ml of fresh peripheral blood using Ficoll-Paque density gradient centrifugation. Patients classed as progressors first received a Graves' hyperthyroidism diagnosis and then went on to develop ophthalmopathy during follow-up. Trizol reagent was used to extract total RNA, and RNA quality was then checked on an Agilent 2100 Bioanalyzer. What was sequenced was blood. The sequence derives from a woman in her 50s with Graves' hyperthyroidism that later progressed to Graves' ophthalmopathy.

The DNA is TGTGCCAGCAGTACTAGCGGGGGATACACCGGGGAGCTGTTTTTT. This encodes CASSTSGGYTGELFF. In this chain, TRBV7-8 is recombined with TRBJ2-2; 11 nucleotides in the junction match TRBD2. V lost 6 bases and J lost 3 bases, and the count of bases not matched to a germline gene is 3. The CDR3 numbers 15 residues from cysteine through phenylalanine. Of all the DNA, just the CDR3 is kept, 45 bases in frame from base 1. CDR1 and CDR2 are drawn from the germline V gene: SGHVS, FQNEAQ.